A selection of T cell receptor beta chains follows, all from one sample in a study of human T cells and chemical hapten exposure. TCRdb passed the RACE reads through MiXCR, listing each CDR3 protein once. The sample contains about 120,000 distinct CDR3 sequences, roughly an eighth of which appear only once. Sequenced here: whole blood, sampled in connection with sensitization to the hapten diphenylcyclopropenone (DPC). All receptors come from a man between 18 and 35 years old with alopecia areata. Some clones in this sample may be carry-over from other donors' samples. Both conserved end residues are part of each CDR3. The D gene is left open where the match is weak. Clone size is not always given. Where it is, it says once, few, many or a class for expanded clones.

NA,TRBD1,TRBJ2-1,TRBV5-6,TGTGCCAGCAGCTTCCGCAGGGGGACGCATGAGCAGTTCTTC,CASSFRRGTHEQFF
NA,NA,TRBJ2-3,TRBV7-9,TGTGCCAGCAGCTTAGCGCTTGGGACTAGCACAGATACGCAGTATTTT,CASSLALGTSTDTQYF
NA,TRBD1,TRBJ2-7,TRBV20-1,TGCAGTGCCGACAGGGAAGGGATCTACGAGCAGTACTTC,CSADREGIYEQYF
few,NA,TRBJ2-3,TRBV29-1,TGCAGCGTTGAATCGACGGGGGCAAGGACGCAGTATTTT,CSVESTGARTQYF
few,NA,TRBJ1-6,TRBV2,TGTGCCAGCAGTGTGTCGTCACCCCTCCACTTT,CASSVSSPLHF
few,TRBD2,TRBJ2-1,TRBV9,TGTGCCAGCAGCGAAGCGGGGGGTGACAATGAGCAGTTCTTC,CASSEAGGDNEQFF
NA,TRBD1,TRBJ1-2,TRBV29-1,TGCAGCGGCCGGGACAGCAGCGGCTACACCTTC,CSGRDSSGYTF
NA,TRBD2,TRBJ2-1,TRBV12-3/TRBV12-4,TGTGCCAGCAGTTTAGATAGCGGGGGTAGCAATGAGCAGTTCTTC,CASSLDSGGSNEQFF
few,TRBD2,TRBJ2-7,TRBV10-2,TGCGCCTCGAGGGGACTAGCCTACGAGCAGTACTTC,CASRGLAYEQYF
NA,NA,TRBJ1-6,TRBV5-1,TGCGCCAGCAGCTTCGAAGACAGGAGATCACCCCTCCACTTT,CASSFEDRRSPLHF
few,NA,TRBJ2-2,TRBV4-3,TGCGCCAGCAGCCAAGATTACTTAACCGGGTATAACACCGGGGAGCTGTTTTTT,CASSQDYLTGYNTGELFF
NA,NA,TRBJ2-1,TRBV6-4,TGTGCCAGCAGTGTTAGCGGCAACAATGAGCAGTTCTTC,CASSVSGNNEQFF
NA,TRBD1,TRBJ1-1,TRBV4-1,TGCGCCAGCAGTGACAGGACAGGGACTAGGGCTTTCTTT,CASSDRTGTRAFF
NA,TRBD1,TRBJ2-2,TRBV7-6,TGTGCCAGCAGCTTAGCGCCCGGGACAGACCAGGGCACCGGGGAGCTGTTTTTT,CASSLAPGTDQGTGELFF
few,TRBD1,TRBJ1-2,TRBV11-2,TGTGCCAGCAGCTCCCAACAGGGGGAGTACTATGGCTACACCTTC,CASSSQQGEYYGYTF
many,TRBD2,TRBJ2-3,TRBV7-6,TGTGCCAGCAGCTCCCGGCGGAAACTAGCGGGGGGGCATGGTACGCAGTATTTT,CASSSRRKLAGGHGTQYF
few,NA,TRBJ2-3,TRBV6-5,TGTGCCAGCAGTTACGGGTGGCCAGGCACAGATACGCAGTATTTT,CASSYGWPGTDTQYF
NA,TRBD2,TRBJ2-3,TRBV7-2,TGTGCCAGCAGCTTCAGCGGGGGGCTGGCAGATACGCAGTATTTT,CASSFSGGLADTQYF
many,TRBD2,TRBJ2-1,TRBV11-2,TGTGCCAGCAGCTTAATCTATTTCGCTAGCGGGAGCCGCGCGAGCAATGAGCAGTTCTTC,CASSLIYFASGSRASNEQFF
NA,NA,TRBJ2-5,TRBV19,TGTGCCAGTAGTATAGATCAGGGAACAGGGAGAGAGACCCAGTACTTC,CASSIDQGTGRETQYF
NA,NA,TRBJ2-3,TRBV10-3,TGTGCCATCAGTGAAGGGCGGTACAGCACAGATACGCAGTATTTT,CAISEGRYSTDTQYF
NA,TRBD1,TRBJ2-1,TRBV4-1,TGCGCCAGCAGCCTCCTTCAGGGGACAGGGGTGGGCAATGAGCAGTTCTTC,CASSLLQGTGVGNEQFF
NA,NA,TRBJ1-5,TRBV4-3,TGCGCCAGCAGCCAAGATCCGGCCTATCAGCCCCAGCATTTT,CASSQDPAYQPQHF
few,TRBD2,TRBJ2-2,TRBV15,TGTGCCACCAGCAGGGGACTAGCGGGGGTTAACACCGGGGAGCTGTTTTTT,CATSRGLAGVNTGELFF
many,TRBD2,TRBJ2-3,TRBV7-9,TGTGCCAGCAGCACCGGACTAGATAGCACAGATACGCAGTATTTT,CASSTGLDSTDTQYF
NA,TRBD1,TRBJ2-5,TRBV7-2,TGTGCCAGCAGCTTAACGGGACAGTCGGAGACCCAGTACTTC,CASSLTGQSETQYF
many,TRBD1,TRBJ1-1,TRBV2,TGTGCCGGACACTCTCCGGGACAGGCTTTGAACACTGAAGCTTTCTTT,CAGHSPGQALNTEAFF
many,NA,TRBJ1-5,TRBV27,TGTGCCAGCAGTCCCTTCGGGGGTGGCAATCAGCCCCAGCATTTT,CASSPFGGGNQPQHF
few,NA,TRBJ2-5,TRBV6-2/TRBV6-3,TGTGCCAGCAGTTCCCCCGGGTTAGAGTACTTC,CASSSPGLEYF
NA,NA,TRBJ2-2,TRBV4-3,TGCGCCAGCAGCCAATTATACTGGGGGACGAACACCGGGGAGCTGTTTTTT,CASSQLYWGTNTGELFF